This T cell receptor beta chain was documented in a study of T cells in Graves' hyperthyroidism and ophthalmopathy. Findings and caveats of the study: Ophthalmopathy and stable hyperthyroidism were told apart by a 13 V-J model. Among thyroid clonotypes expanded above 0.001, most also appeared in blood.

Germline-derived CDR1 and CDR2 are KGHDR and SFDVKD. V lost 4 bases and J 6 bases, leaving 14 bases between the germline ends. This CDR3 comprises 15 residues. This clonotype was recorded at least ten times. Its antigen is unidentified. Researchers amplified the TCR beta CDR3 regions from RNA transcripts. The HTBI primer set served for first-round RT-PCR of the TCR CDR3. Each CDR3 protein gets one entry after TCRdb re-called the multiplex PCR reads with MiXCR. Of 600,000 to 700,000 distinct CDR3 sequences listed, 45% are singletons. Used for diagnoses were clinical symptoms, serum thyroxine and TRAb, thyroid ultrasound and orbital computed tomography.

The V gene is TRBV24-1, the J gene TRBJ1-4; the D gene is possibly TRBD1 (5 bases). Sequencing was done on a sample of peripheral blood or thyroid tissue (not recorded which). This TCR was sampled from an adult man with Graves' disease, either hyperthyroidism or ophthalmopathy (not recorded which). The CDR3 loop reads CATSDPRDADEKLFF. DNA of the CDR3: TGTGCCACCAGTGACCCTAGGGACGCGGATGAAAAACTGTTTTTT.